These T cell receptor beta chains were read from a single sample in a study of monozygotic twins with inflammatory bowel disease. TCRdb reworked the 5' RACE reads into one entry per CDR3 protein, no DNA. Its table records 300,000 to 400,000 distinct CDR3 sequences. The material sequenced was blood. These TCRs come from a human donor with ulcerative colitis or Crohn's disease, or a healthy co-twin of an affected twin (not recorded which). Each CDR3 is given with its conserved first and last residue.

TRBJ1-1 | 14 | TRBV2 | CAITWDRIDTEAFF
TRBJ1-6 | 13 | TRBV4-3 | CASSQEDHSPLHF
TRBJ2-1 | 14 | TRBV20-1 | CSAIHGSSYNEQFF
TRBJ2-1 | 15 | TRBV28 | CASSPLPTKQVEQFF
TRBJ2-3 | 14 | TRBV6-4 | CASSETGGADTQYF
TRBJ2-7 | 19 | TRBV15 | CATSREWSSRDTAWYEQYF
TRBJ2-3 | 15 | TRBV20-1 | CSATWRGDHTDTQYF
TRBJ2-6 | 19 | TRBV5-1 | CASSIDSARISSGANVLTF
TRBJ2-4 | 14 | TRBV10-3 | CAISDPTGQNIQYF
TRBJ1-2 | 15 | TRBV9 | CASSVDAGPRYGYTF
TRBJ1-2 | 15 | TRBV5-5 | CASSLIPDGDYGYTF
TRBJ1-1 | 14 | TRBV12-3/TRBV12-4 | CASSSWGQRLEAFF
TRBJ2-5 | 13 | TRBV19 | CASSMGAGETQYF
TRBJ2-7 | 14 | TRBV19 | CASSSQKDFYEQYF
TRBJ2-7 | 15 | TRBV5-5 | CASSPSGTGLFEQYF
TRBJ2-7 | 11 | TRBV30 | CAWDLLGEQYF
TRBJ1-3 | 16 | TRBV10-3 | CAISVQGSGSGNTIYF
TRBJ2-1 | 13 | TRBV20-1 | CSESGGGVNEQFF
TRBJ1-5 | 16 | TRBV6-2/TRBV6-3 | CASSYPSGTANQPQHF
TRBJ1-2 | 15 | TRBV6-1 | CATLTEGLGNYGYTF
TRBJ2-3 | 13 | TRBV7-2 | CASSSSPGEVQYF
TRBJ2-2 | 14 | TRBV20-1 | CSARWAGLTGELFF